Included here is one T cell receptor beta chain sequence, with context. Its antigen is not yet known. No much larger clone exists at a distance of one base, and base qualities are not known. These data come from a study of glioma-infiltrating T cells (dated by TCRdb to 2016 to 2017). Looking at the study overall: Low-grade gliomas were represented by WHO grade II oligodendrogliomas or astrocytomas, and glioblastomas were represented by WHO grade IV tumors that were sampled at initial rather than recurrent diagnosis. Sequencing of TCR alpha- and beta-chain repertoires was performed on glioma tissue, on non-neoplastic brain tissue, and on matched peripheral blood mononuclear cells. The paired cohort comprised three low-grade glioma patients, 8 or 9 primary glioblastoma patients and three non-glioma patients contributing non-neoplastic brain tissue. Blood libraries targeted about 4- to 10-fold sequencing coverage of some 1.1 million peripheral T cells. Dexamethasone was administered to glioma patients for six or fewer days before surgery. Each tissue-infiltrating repertoire was compared with the same patient's peripheral blood repertoire to measure divergence between tissue and blood T-cell populations.

TCR alpha and beta CDR3 regions were amplified with the iRepertoire nested amplicon-rescue multiplex PCR (arm-PCR) platform from RNA. The input for one-step reverse transcription and amplification was 100-400 ng of either tissue mRNA or PBMC total RNA. Following bead purification, Illumina adapters were added by a secondary multiplex PCR, and libraries between 200 and 400 bp were gel-purified. Internal 6-nucleotide barcodes were carried by the libraries and were used for demultiplexing. Sequencing of libraries was performed on an Illumina MiSeq with 2x220 or 2x250 nucleotide paired-end reads. The authors' analysis ran thus. FLASH 1.2.11 was used to merge paired reads, and BWA-MEM then aligned the reads to the GRCh37 human genome before TRA and TRB reads were extracted. V and J assignment used an IMGT-derived reference of cassette sequences and CDR3 motifs that included pseudogenes. Reads were translated in three frames, and productive CDR3s were defined by a C…FGXG motif without stop codons. Clonotypes were defined as unique combinations of V-J cassette pair and CDR3 amino acid sequence. Hamming distance filtering was applied to reads, with thresholds set by the sequence error rate of each sample in mapped regions. TCRdb took the public reads, trimmed them with fastp at Q25, ran MiXCR for clone calling and kept in-frame beta chains. Rows merge per CDR3 protein into single entries with the most common DNA and genes. Here the V and J calls rest on TCRdb's processing, not on the authors' analysis. This sample lists a few hundred thousand distinct CDR3 sequences; 41% were detected once. More than 10% of the sample goes to the ten largest clones.

Overall study results and their limits: Tissue and blood shared very few CDR3 sequences, a result attributed to high CDR3 diversity and limited sampling. Patients with low tissue-blood divergence were marked by a signature set of shared blood CDR3 motifs, and that set was depleted in highly divergent patients. VJ-independent divergence between tissue and blood was found to be below expectation in non-neoplastic patients but above expectation in all gliomas, particularly low-grade gliomas. The group comparisons were based on small numbers of patients: three non-neoplastic, three low-grade glioma and roughly eight glioblastoma patients.

The CDR1 and CDR2 encoded by the germline V gene (reference sequence) are DFQATT and SNEGSKA. Ends trimmed: V by 2 bases, J by 5 bases; bases unmatched to a gene: 9. There are 15 amino acids in the CDR3, from cysteine to phenylalanine inclusive. The sequence is cut down to CDR3 DNA, 45 bases in frame from base 1. Immediately after resection, surgical brain or tumor specimens were cryofrozen in liquid nitrogen, and peripheral blood cells were collected at the same time. Input material: glioma tissue, nonneoplastic brain tissue, or PBMCs (not recorded which). The chain is encoded by TRBV20-1 joined to TRBJ2-5; TRBD2 agrees with 9 junctional bases. The source is a human donor with low-grade glioma or glioblastoma, undergoing nonglioma brain surgery, or in good health (not recorded which). The nucleotide sequence is TGCAGTGCTAGAACAGACGACAGCGGGGGGGAGACCCAGTACTTC. It encodes CSARTDDSGGETQYF.